Included here is one T cell receptor (beta chain) sequence, with context. Its antigen is currently unknown. Germline CDR1 and CDR2: PRHDT and FYEKMQ (reference sequence). Trimming shortened V by 0 bases and J by 1 base, and 9 bases separated the two germline ends. This CDR3 spans 15 amino acids. Researchers reported sorting CD4+ naive, central memory, regulatory and stem cell-like memory cells via CD45RO/CCR7/CD25/CD127/CD95/CD27. The entry originates in a study of beta chain features in type 1 diabetes. Study-level points and caveats: When Type 1 diabetes patients were examined, their TCRB CDR3s proved moderately but significantly shorter in all four CD4+ subsets. Cells carrying high TCR expression could end up over-represented when cDNA is sequenced. There was no resolution here of whether HLA type influences TCRB rearrangement.

Sequencing targeted expressed TCRB transcripts, as all isolated RNA had been reverse transcribed. It was found that naive, central memory and regulatory T cell samples averaged around 3.8 million reads. Assay used: immunoSEQ multiplex PCR; TCRdb lists only in-frame clones, some missing. This table has 100,000 to 150,000 clones, roughly a sixth appearing once. The TCR was taken from a man younger than 35 with type 1 diabetes. Material for sequencing was central memory CD4+ T cells from blood. V and J are TRBV13 and TRBJ2-5; the D gene could be TRBD1 or TRBD2 (6 bases each). CDR3 protein: CASSLGGGSQETQYF. Here the CDR3 DNA reads TGTGCCAGCAGCTTAGGAGGGGGGTCCCAAGAGACCCAGTACTTC. The full variable domain, in which reference TRBV13 and TRBJ2-5 provide the parts outside the CDR3, is AAGVIQSPRHLIKEKRETATLKCYPIPRHDTVYWYQQGPGQDPQFLISFYEKMQSDKGSIPDRFSAQQFSDYHSELNMSSLELGDSALYFCASSLGGGSQETQYFGPGTRLLVL.